This is a list of T cell receptor beta chains from one sample in a study of glioma-infiltrating T cells after dendritic cell vaccination. Sequencing used immunoSEQ multiplex PCR; TCRdb keeps in-frame clones, though not all of them. The repertoire holds around 60,000 clones, with 86% as singletons. The sample was blood, taken after dendritic cell vaccination. These receptors originate from a human donor with glioblastoma. Both conserved end residues are part of each CDR3. D genes are given only for firm matches. The size of a clone is reported for some rows only, either as once, few or many, or as a class for expanded clones.

V gene	clone size	J gene	D gene	CDR3 protein	CDR3 DNA
TRBV27	few	TRBJ2-5	TRBD2	CASSATLAGEETQYF	TGTGCCAGCAGTGCCACCCTAGCGGGGGAGGAGACCCAGTACTTC
TRBV4-3	NA	TRBJ1-3	NA	CASSHRGSGNTIYF	TGCGCCAGCAGCCATAGGGGTTCTGGAAACACCATATATTTT
TRBV2	few	TRBJ2-2	NA	CASRDLGPGELFF	TGTGCCAGCCGGGACTTAGGCCCCGGGGAGCTGTTTTTT
TRBV7-2	NA	TRBJ2-1	TRBD2	CASRGGPYNEQFF	TGTGCCAGTCGGGGGGGGCCCTACAATGAGCAGTTCTTC
TRBV11-2	NA	TRBJ2-3	TRBD2	CASSTLAGGDTQYF	TGTGCCAGCAGCACACTAGCGGGAGGAGATACGCAGTATTTT
TRBV5-6	NA	TRBJ2-7	TRBD1	CASSVDRGLTYEQYF	TGTGCCAGCAGCGTGGACAGGGGGCTGACCTACGAGCAGTACTTC
TRBV6-4	once	TRBJ1-5	NA	CASSRRVEEPQHF	TGTGCCAGCAGCCGGCGCGTAGAGGAGCCCCAGCATTTT
TRBV11-2	NA	TRBJ2-7	NA	CASSLTSGSSYEQYF	TGTGCCAGCAGCCTGACTAGTGGGAGCTCCTACGAGCAGTACTTC
TRBV27	NA	TRBJ2-7	NA	CASSLRPFLKPGFDEQYF	TGTGCCAGCAGTTTAAGACCGTTTCTCAAGCCGGGTTTCGACGAGCAGTACTTC
TRBV6-6	NA	TRBJ1-5	NA	CATRRDLQNQPQHF	TGTGCCACCCGGCGGGACCTACAGAATCAGCCCCAGCATTTT
TRBV5-4	NA	TRBJ1-2	NA	CASTIVGTNNYGYTF	TGTGCCAGCACCATTGTGGGGACAAATAACTATGGCTACACCTTC
TRBV6-1	NA	TRBJ1-4	NA	CASGESSEKLFF	TGTGCCAGCGGAGAAAGCAGCGAAAAACTGTTTTTT
TRBV6-5	once	TRBJ1-1	TRBD1	CASSYLTDRAEAFF	TGTGCCAGCAGTTACCTCACGGACAGGGCAGAAGCTTTCTTT
TRBV10-3	NA	TRBJ1-2	TRBD1	CAISESVAGGNYGYTF	TGTGCCATCAGTGAGTCGGTGGCAGGGGGAAACTATGGCTACACCTTC
TRBV10-1	NA	TRBJ1-2	NA	CASSAHETYGYTF	TGCGCCAGCAGTGCGCACGAAACTTACGGCTACACCTTC
TRBV5-1	NA	TRBJ1-2	TRBD1	CASSSGVQGGRGGYTF	TGCGCCAGCAGCTCGGGGGTTCAGGGGGGAAGAGGTGGCTACACCTTC
TRBV27	NA	TRBJ1-2	NA	CASSLGQAYGYTF	TGTGCCAGCAGTTTAGGGCAGGCCTATGGCTACACCTTC
TRBV5-1	NA	TRBJ1-3	NA	CASMNGDVLSGNTIYF	TGCGCCAGCATGAATGGAGACGTACTCTCTGGAAACACCATATATTTT
TRBV4-2	once	TRBJ2-1	TRBD2	CASSQERPAGVGEQFF	TGTGCCAGCAGCCAAGAGAGACCAGCGGGGGTGGGTGAGCAGTTCTTC
TRBV7-9	NA	TRBJ2-7	NA	CASSLGLALYEQYF	TGTGCCAGCAGCCTGGGTCTAGCGCTATACGAGCAGTACTTC
TRBV18	NA	TRBJ1-5	TRBD1	CASSLDRDQPQHF	TGTGCCAGCTCGCTAGACAGGGATCAGCCCCAGCATTTT
TRBV7-9	NA	TRBJ1-1	TRBD1	CASSPDRGLTEAFF	TGTGCCAGCAGCCCGGACAGGGGGCTCACTGAAGCTTTCTTT
TRBV6-5	once	TRBJ2-2	NA	CASNINTGELFF	TGTGCCAGCAATATCAACACCGGGGAGCTGTTTTTT
TRBV6-5	NA	TRBJ2-1	NA	CASSFKHEQFF	TGTGCCAGCAGTTTTAAGCATGAGCAGTTCTTC
TRBV25-1	NA	TRBJ1-2	NA	CANLLKEGDYGYTF	TGTGCCAACTTATTGAAGGAAGGGGACTATGGCTACACCTTC
TRBV4-3	NA	TRBJ2-7	NA	CASSPVGGSSGEQYF	TGCGCCAGCAGCCCGGTTGGAGGCAGCTCGGGCGAGCAGTACTTC
TRBV19	NA	TRBJ2-3	NA	CASSKHSTDTQYF	TGTGCCAGTAGTAAGCACTCCACAGATACGCAGTATTTT
TRBV15	once	TRBJ2-1	TRBD2	CATSRKTGTSGRESSYNEQFF	TGTGCCACCAGCCGGAAGACCGGGACTAGCGGGAGGGAGAGCTCCTACAATGAGCAGTTCTTC
TRBV4-3	NA	TRBJ2-7	TRBD2	CASSQDLAGGREQYF	TGCGCCAGCAGCCAAGATTTAGCGGGGGGGCGCGAGCAGTACTTC
TRBV2	NA	TRBJ1-2	TRBD1	CASGAGQGAGGYTF	TGTGCCAGTGGGGCGGGACAGGGGGCCGGTGGCTACACCTTC
TRBV30	NA	TRBJ1-2	NA	CAWSPLPVGYTF	TGTGCCTGGAGCCCTCTGCCGGTCGGCTACACCTTC
TRBV27	NA	TRBJ2-2	NA	CASSSFLGELFF	TGTGCCAGCAGTTCCTTTTTGGGGGAGCTGTTTTTT
TRBV27	NA	TRBJ2-3	TRBD1	CASSLSGQGTDTQYF	TGTGCCAGCAGTTTATCGGGACAGGGCACAGATACGCAGTATTTT
TRBV28	NA	TRBJ1-4	TRBD1	CASSSSGTGDEKLFF	TGTGCCAGCAGTTCCTCCGGGACAGGGGACGAAAAACTGTTTTTT
TRBV27	NA	TRBJ1-1	NA	CASSPPPDSPNTEAFF	TGTGCCAGCAGTCCGCCCCCGGACAGCCCGAACACTGAAGCTTTCTTT
TRBV7-6	NA	TRBJ2-7	NA	CASSPTPGGAYEQYF	TGTGCCAGCAGCCCCACCCCCGGAGGGGCCTACGAGCAGTACTTC
TRBV7-2	NA	TRBJ2-7	NA	CASSSVGGASYEQYF	TGTGCCAGCAGCTCTGTGGGGGGGGCCTCCTACGAGCAGTACTTC
TRBV5-4	NA	TRBJ1-2	TRBD1	CASSADRGAYGYTF	TGTGCCAGCAGCGCGGACAGGGGAGCCTATGGCTACACCTTC
TRBV5-6	once	TRBJ2-7	NA	CASSLWALYEQYF	TGTGCCAGCAGCTTGTGGGCTCTTTACGAGCAGTACTTC
TRBV7-8	NA	TRBJ1-5	NA	CASSLEFRQPQHF	TGTGCCAGCAGCCTAGAGTTTCGGCAGCCCCAGCATTTT
TRBV18	NA	TRBJ2-5	TRBD2	CASSPLPGGGTQETQYF	TGTGCCAGCTCACCACTTCCCGGCGGGGGGACACAAGAGACCCAGTACTTC
TRBV5-1	NA	TRBJ2-7	TRBD2	CASSSFSGSDEQYF	TGCGCCAGCAGCAGCTTTAGCGGGAGCGACGAGCAGTACTTC
TRBV4-3	NA	TRBJ2-1	TRBD1	CASSRGTGRTNNEQFF	TGCGCCAGCAGCCGCGGGACAGGGAGGACGAACAATGAGCAGTTCTTC